This T cell receptor beta chain was obtained from a study of control samples from healthy donors and cancer patients. Trimming cost V 5 bases and J 0 bases; bases outside gene matches: 6. Germline V gene sequence: CDR1 SNHLY, CDR2 FYNNEI. The CDR3 contains 16 residues. Repertoires were generated with immunoSEQ multiplex PCR, while TCRdb's copy carries only in-frame clones and drops some. The sample contains 71,000 or so clones, under 90% of which appear only once. This receptor was obtained from a man aged 60 to 75 with lung cancer. The chain carries TRBV2 and TRBJ1-3, with 8 bases fitting TRBD1. Sequenced material: PBMCs. The CDR3 DNA reads TGTGCCAGCAGTAGACAGGGGCCTAACTCTGGAAACACCATATATTTT. It codes for CASSRQGPNSGNTIYF.